This T cell receptor beta chain was captured in a study of identical twins. A single record per CDR3 protein comes from TCRdb applying MiXCR to the 5' RACE reads. The repertoire consists of 550,000 to 700,000 distinct CDR3 sequences, with 9.5% to 10% occurring once and the leading ten covering 2.5% to 3.5%. General observations from the study: Whereas memory repertoires showed no such difference, abundant cord blood beta clonotypes carried fewer insertions. Diverse VJ usage suggested most zero-insertion clonotypes were not invariant T cells. Monozygotic twins shared more out-of-frame TCR alpha than recombination models predicted.

Among all donors, each was a healthy Caucasian. In its sample, this clonotype was seen many times. Its antigen is still unknown. The CDR3 runs 14 residues. Germline CDR1 LGHDT, CDR2 YNNKEL (reference sequence). After removal of 4 bases from V and 7 bases from J, the junction contained 6 bases not matched to a gene. The same sample was also used in a study of yellow fever vaccine responses in identical twins.

The J gene is TRBJ2-7, the V gene TRBV3-1, with 11 nucleotides matching TRBD1. This TCR was sampled from a woman under 30 in good health. The specimen sequenced was PBMCs. The CDR3 coding sequence is TGTGCCAGCAGCCCCTGGACAGGGGGCTATGAGCAGTACTTC. Amino acid sequence: CASSPWTGGYEQYF.